The 23 T cell receptor beta chains given below trace back to one sample, sequenced in a study of cytomegalovirus exposure and HLA in healthy donors. PCR employed 60 Vbeta and 13 Jbeta primers. TCRdb's table, derived via immunoSEQ multiplex PCR, lists solely in-frame clones and lacks some. The repertoire holds under 200,000 clones, with around 90% as singletons. The source material was PBMCs. The receptors derive from a boy aged 2-15 years in good health and CMV-seronegative.

The V and J genes are TRBV11-2 and TRBJ2-2, with 7 bases that match TRBD1. Looked up from germline, CDR1 is SGHAT and CDR2 is FQNNGV. CDR3 length: 18 residues. The J segment lost 3 bases and the V segment lost 2 bases, leaving 12 bases of the junction unmatched. The CDR3 sequence: CASSLWVKRDRYTGELFF. The CDR3 nucleotides are TGTGCCAGCAGCTTATGGGTTAAACGGGACAGATACACCGGGGAGCTGTTTTTT.

The chain's CDR3 is CASSQASTVYGYTF. The CDR3 DNA reads as TGTGCCAGCAGCCAAGCGAGTACGGTATATGGCTACACCTTC. The chain employs TRBV4-2 and TRBJ1-2, with D unclear. Trimming stripped 1 base from V and 5 bases from J, with 11 bases between. This CDR3 has 14 amino acids. Germline loops: CDR1 LGHNA, CDR2 YNFKEQ.

The rearrangement uses TRBV5-4 and TRBJ1-2, with D maybe TRBD1 (5 bases). Germline values: CDR1 SGHNT, CDR2 YYREEE (reference sequence). This CDR3 is 14 amino acids long. V was pared by 4 bases and J by 4 bases, with 14 bases between. The CDR3 protein is CASSPDMFSYGYTF. In DNA, the CDR3 is TGTGCCAGCAGCCCGGACATGTTTAGCTATGGCTACACCTTC. Full variable domain (remainder filled in from reference TRBV5-4 and TRBJ1-2): ETGVTQSPTHLIKTRGQQVTLRCSSQSGHNTVSWYQQALGQGPQFIFQYYREEENGRGNFPPRFSGLQFPNYSSELNVNALELDDSALYLCASSPDMFSYGYTFGSGTRLTVV.

The gene calls are TRBV6-6 and TRBJ2-7, with D possibly being TRBD2 (6 bases). The CDR3 sequence is 15 residues long. Germline V gene sequence: CDR1 MNHNY, CDR2 SVGAGI (reference sequence). V lost 2 bases, J lost 7 bases, and 18 bases lay in between. This CDR3 reads CASSYGVTGVEEQYF. DNA of the CDR3: TGTGCCAGCAGTTACGGCGTCACGGGAGTGGAAGAGCAGTACTTC.

The rearrangement links TRBV10-3 to TRBJ1-2, with unresolved D. The length of the CDR3 is 16 residues. Trimming cost V 0 bases and J 8 bases, with 19 bases left between them. The germline gives CDR1 ENHRY, CDR2 SYGVKD. CDR3 DNA: TGTGCCATCAGTGAGTCGCTAGCAGTGTCGTTGGACGGCTACACCTTC. It is translated as CAISESLAVSLDGYTF.

The chain is built from TRBV28 and TRBJ2-5, with D perhaps TRBD2 (6 bases). The DNA end is a closer match to TRBJ2-7, so the J assignment may be wrong. Germline V lookup: CDR1 MDHEN, CDR2 SYDVKM. This CDR3 has 17 amino acids. CDR3 nucleotide sequence: TGTGCCAGCAGTTTGGTCGGGGGTGGGATCAGGATCTACGAGCAGTACTTC. This codes for CASSLVGGGIRIYEQYF.

The chain couples TRBV5-1 to TRBJ1-1; D not resolved. CDR3 size: 14 residues. Trimming took 0 bases from V and 3 from J, leaving 9 bases between them. Per germline, CDR1 SGHRS and CDR2 YFSETQ. The CDR3 region is CASSLGGGDTEAFF. Written as DNA, the CDR3 is TGCGCCAGCAGCTTGGGTGGCGGAGACACTGAAGCTTTCTTT.

This clone was detected only once. The V and J genes are TRBV9 and TRBJ2-1; 10 positions match TRBD2. Trimming cost V 5 bases and J 4 bases; bases outside gene matches: 3. The CDR3 runs 14 residues. CDR1 is SGDLS, CDR2 YYNGEE, per germline. CDR3 sequence reads: CASSSSGSYNEQFF. CDR3 nucleotide sequence: TGTGCCAGCAGTTCTAGCGGGAGTTACAATGAGCAGTTCTTC.

This chain connects TRBV6-5 to TRBJ1-5; D is uncertain. Germline lookup yields CDR1 MNHEY and CDR2 SVGAGI. The CDR3 spans 13 residues. Trimming removed 8 bases at V and 2 bases at J, with 10 bases between. This chain's CDR3 is CASGRDGNQPQHF. CDR3 sequence (DNA): TGTGCCAGCGGGCGTGATGGCAATCAGCCCCAGCATTTT.

The chain combines TRBV5-1 with TRBJ2-7; 10 nucleotides match TRBD1. The CDR3 is 14 amino acids. CDR1 and CDR2 (germline): SGHRS, YFSETQ. Trimming removed 6 bases from V and 5 bases from J; junction bases left unmatched: 8. CDR3 nucleotides: TGCGCCAGCAATCCGACGACAGGGGGCGACGAGCAGTACTTC. Encoded protein: CASNPTTGGDEQYF. Drawing the rest from reference TRBV5-1 and TRBJ2-7, the complete variable domain is KAGVTQTPRYLIKTRGQQVTLSCSPISGHRSVSWYQQTPGQGLQFLFEYFSETQRNKGNFPGRFSGRQFSNSRSEMNVSTLELGDSALYLCASNPTTGGDEQYFGPGTRLTVT.

The chain carries TRBV29-1 and TRBJ2-5; perhaps TRBD2 as D (6 bases). The J call may be wrong; the DNA end is better matched by TRBJ2-7. Germline CDR1 SQVTM, CDR2 ANQGSEA. The CDR3 is 12 amino acids. CDR3 sequence: CSALGGSYEQYF. In nucleotides, the CDR3 is TGCAGCGCCTTGGGAGGTTCCTACGAGCAGTACTTC.

CDR3 sequence (DNA): TGTGCCAGCAGTTACACCGACAGACGGGATGGCTACACCTTC. Translating gives CASSYTDRRDGYTF. The rearrangement links TRBV6-5 to TRBJ1-2; D is perhaps TRBD1 (5 bases). This CDR3 region has 14 residues. The ends were cut back, 2 bases at V and 6 bases at J, with 13 bases in the middle. Germline-derived CDR1 and CDR2 are MNHEY and SVGAGI.

This chain connects TRBV10-3 to TRBJ2-5, with D possibly matching TRBD1 (5 bases). The CDR3 consists of 13 residues. The V and J ends lost 7 bases and 2 bases respectively, with 11 bases between them. The germline gives CDR1 ENHRY, CDR2 SYGVKD. The CDR3 DNA reads as TGTGCCATCAAACGACGGACACAAGAGACCCAGTACTTC. Its protein is CAIKRRTQETQYF.

On this clone itself: No conserved phenylalanine or tryptophan ends this CDR3, so it is likely a read error. V is TRBV5-1 and J is TRBJ2-7, with D possibly TRBD2 on 6 matching bases. CDR1 is SGHRS, CDR2 YFSETQ, per germline. There are 16 residues in the CDR3. V lost 0 bases, J lost 2 bases, and 15 bases lay in between. The CDR3 nucleotides read TGCGCCAGCAGCTTGGTAATCGGGCGGGGTACCTACGAGCAGTACTCC. It encodes CASSLVIGRGTYEQYS.

This clone was detected only once. The chain carries TRBV19 and TRBJ2-3; 8 bases are a match to TRBD2. Germline V gives CDR1 LNHDA, CDR2 SQIVND (reference sequence). The junction had 10 bases not matched to a gene; V was cut back by 10 bases and J by 4 bases. This CDR3 is built from 14 residues. The CDR3 sequence is CATWSGREADTQYF. CDR3 in DNA: TGTGCCACCTGGAGCGGGAGAGAGGCAGATACGCAGTATTTT.

This clone was seen a single time. V gene TRBV11-2 combines with J gene TRBJ1-2; 7 bases agree with TRBD1. CDR3 length equals 17 residues. Trimming removed 1 base from V and 4 bases from J; junction bases left unmatched: 12. Germline lookup yields CDR1 SGHAT and CDR2 FQNNGV. CDR3 DNA: TGTGCCAGCAGCTTAGGGACCGGGACAGACGATCGCTATGGCTACACCTTC. Its protein product is CASSLGTGTDDRYGYTF.

The V call is TRBV9, the J call TRBJ1-2; possible D gene TRBD1, 5 bases. V shed 0 bases and J shed 7 bases, with 25 bases lying between them. This CDR3 region has 18 residues. CDR1 is SGDLS, CDR2 YYNGEE, per germline. The CDR3 here is CASSVAGAPPGGIGGYTF. The CDR3 nucleotides read TGTGCCAGCAGCGTAGCCGGGGCCCCCCCTGGGGGGATAGGTGGCTACACCTTC.

This clone appeared a single time. The chain couples TRBV28 to TRBJ2-1; 8 positions match TRBD1. The V gene end was trimmed by 4 bases and the J gene end by 8 bases; junction bases not matched to a gene: 7. Germline V gene lookup returns CDR1 MDHEN and CDR2 SYDVKM. CDR3 size: 14 residues. DNA of the CDR3: TGTGCCAGCAGTTCGCGGACAGGGCCCGATGAGCAGTTCTTC. It is translated as CASSSRTGPDEQFF.

The chain carries TRBV2 and TRBJ2-1; 13 nucleotides match TRBD2. After removal of 6 bases from V and 6 bases from J, the junction contained 5 bases not matched to a gene. This CDR3 region has 15 residues. Germline V gives CDR1 SNHLY, CDR2 FYNNEI. The CDR3 is CASRETSGGSNEQFF. The DNA of the CDR3 is TGTGCCAGCAGGGAGACTAGCGGGGGGTCCAATGAGCAGTTCTTC.

The chain carries TRBV7-2 and TRBJ2-7, with TRBD2 matching over 10 bases. V shed 4 bases, J shed 3 bases, and the junction held 3 bases outside the gene matches. The CDR3 spans 14 residues. Germline-derived CDR1 and CDR2 are SGHTA and FQGNSA. CDR3 amino acids: CASSSWTSGYEQYF. The CDR3 DNA is TGTGCCAGCAGCTCATGGACTAGCGGCTACGAGCAGTACTTC.

This chain links TRBV9 with TRBJ2-3; perhaps TRBD2 as D (7 bases). V gave up 4 bases and J gave up 8 bases, with 26 bases separating them. Germline V gene lookup returns CDR1 SGDLS and CDR2 YYNGEE. The CDR3 sequence is 17 residues long. CDR3 loop: CASSTPLRGGRLRTQYF. CDR3 bases: TGTGCCAGCAGCACCCCCCTGAGGGGGGGCCGATTGCGTACGCAGTATTTT.

The chain employs TRBV6-5 and TRBJ2-7; no firm D call. Trimming left V 2 bases short and J 4 bases short, with 6 bases between. This CDR3 is built from 12 residues. The germline V gene encodes CDR1 MNHEY and CDR2 SVGAGI. Here the CDR3 reads CASSYGPYEQYF. The CDR3 bases are TGTGCCAGCAGTTACGGGCCGTACGAGCAGTACTTC.

The chain combines TRBV30 with TRBJ2-1; D gene ambiguous. With 3 bases removed from V and 3 bases from J, the gap between germline ends came to 6 bases. The CDR3 has 12 amino acids. Germline CDR1 is GTSNPN and CDR2 is SVGIG (reference sequence). CDR3 nucleotides: TGTGCCTGGAGGACTTTCTACAATGAGCAGTTCTTC. This sequence encodes CAWRTFYNEQFF.